The rows below give T cell receptor beta chains drawn from one sample of a study of control samples from healthy donors and cancer patients. Assay used: immunoSEQ multiplex PCR; TCRdb lists only in-frame clones, some missing. This table holds 250,000 to 300,000 clones, almost 85% found once. Sequenced input: PBMCs. These TCRs come from a woman aged 55-75 years with lung cancer. The CDR3 runs from the conserved cysteine through the conserved F or W. The order of the fields is D gene, CDR3 length, J gene, V gene, clone size, CDR3 protein, CDR3 DNA. D genes are given only for firm matches. For some rows the clone size is stated as once, few or many, or as a class when expanded; others skip it.

D gene: .
CDR3 length: 14
J gene: TRBJ2-7
V gene: TRBV4-2
clone size: .
CDR3 protein: CASSQGQGTYEQYF
CDR3 DNA: TGTGCCAGCAGCCAAGGCCAGGGAACTTACGAGCAGTACTTC

D gene: TRBD1
CDR3 length: 14
J gene: TRBJ1-1
V gene: TRBV5-1
clone size: .
CDR3 protein: CASSAQGAKTEAFF
CDR3 DNA: TGCGCCAGCAGCGCTCAGGGGGCGAAGACTGAAGCTTTCTTT

D gene: .
CDR3 length: 12
J gene: TRBJ2-1
V gene: TRBV19
clone size: .
CDR3 protein: CASTSEVGVRFF
CDR3 DNA: TGTGCCAGTACCTCCGAGGTGGGAGTACGGTTCTTC

D gene: .
CDR3 length: 14
J gene: TRBJ1-4
V gene: TRBV4-2
clone size: .
CDR3 protein: CASSPTATNEKLFF
CDR3 DNA: TGTGCCAGCAGCCCGACCGCAACTAATGAAAAACTGTTTTTT

D gene: .
CDR3 length: 13
J gene: TRBJ2-3
V gene: TRBV18
clone size: .
CDR3 protein: CASSGTSTDTQYF
CDR3 DNA: TGTGCCAGCTCAGGGACCAGCACAGATACGCAGTATTTT

D gene: TRBD2
CDR3 length: 15
J gene: TRBJ2-1
V gene: TRBV11-2
clone size: .
CDR3 protein: CASSRSGNGYNEQFF
CDR3 DNA: TGTGCCAGCAGCCGGAGCGGGAATGGGTACAATGAGCAGTTCTTC

D gene: .
CDR3 length: 13
J gene: TRBJ1-5
V gene: TRBV2
clone size: .
CDR3 protein: CASRTVRDQPQHF
CDR3 DNA: TGTGCCAGCAGGACGGTACGGGATCAGCCCCAGCATTTT

D gene: TRBD1
CDR3 length: 13
J gene: TRBJ2-5
V gene: TRBV12-5
clone size: .
CDR3 protein: CASGGQGKETQYF
CDR3 DNA: TGTGCTAGTGGTGGACAGGGAAAAGAGACCCAGTACTTC

D gene: TRBD2
CDR3 length: 14
J gene: TRBJ2-1
V gene: TRBV28
clone size: .
CDR3 protein: CATRGTSGTHEQFF
CDR3 DNA: TGTGCCACCCGGGGGACTAGCGGGACTCATGAGCAGTTCTTC

D gene: .
CDR3 length: 15
J gene: TRBJ2-7
V gene: TRBV10-3
clone size: once
CDR3 protein: CAIAHSLPTPYEQYF
CDR3 DNA: TGTGCCATCGCCCACAGCCTTCCCACCCCCTACGAGCAGTACTTC

D gene: .
CDR3 length: 13
J gene: TRBJ1-2
V gene: TRBV5-1
clone size: .
CDR3 protein: CASSLGQNYGYTF
CDR3 DNA: TGCGCCAGCAGCTTGGGACAGAACTATGGCTACACCTTC

D gene: .
CDR3 length: 16
J gene: TRBJ1-6
V gene: TRBV11-2
clone size: .
CDR3 protein: CASRFSFRTEGSPLHF
CDR3 DNA: TGTGCCAGCAGGTTCTCTTTTCGGACAGAAGGCTCACCCCTCCACTTT

D gene: .
CDR3 length: 17
J gene: TRBJ1-3
V gene: TRBV11-2
clone size: .
CDR3 protein: CASSLTGTVNSGNTIYF
CDR3 DNA: TGTGCCAGCAGCTTAACCGGGACGGTGAACTCTGGAAACACCATATATTTT

D gene: .
CDR3 length: 12
J gene: TRBJ2-7
V gene: TRBV5-6
clone size: once
CDR3 protein: CASSALGYEQYF
CDR3 DNA: TGTGCCAGCAGTGCTCTGGGTTACGAGCAGTACTTC

D gene: TRBD2
CDR3 length: 16
J gene: TRBJ2-3
V gene: TRBV7-2
clone size: .
CDR3 protein: CASSPSGSGWTDTQYF
CDR3 DNA: TGTGCCAGCAGCCCCAGCGGGAGCGGTTGGACAGATACGCAGTATTTT

D gene: .
CDR3 length: 15
J gene: TRBJ1-5
V gene: TRBV6-1
clone size: .
CDR3 protein: CASSEQGTVYQPQHF
CDR3 DNA: TGTGCCAGCAGTGAACAGGGAACCGTTTATCAGCCCCAGCATTTT

D gene: .
CDR3 length: 13
J gene: TRBJ1-5
V gene: TRBV2
clone size: .
CDR3 protein: CASKGDEVQPQHF
CDR3 DNA: TGTGCCAGCAAAGGGGATGAGGTTCAGCCCCAGCATTTT

D gene: .
CDR3 length: 12
J gene: TRBJ2-7
V gene: TRBV27
clone size: .
CDR3 protein: CASRPAFGEQYF
CDR3 DNA: TGTGCCAGCAGACCAGCCTTCGGCGAGCAGTACTTC

D gene: .
CDR3 length: 14
J gene: TRBJ1-2
V gene: TRBV3-1/TRBV3-2
clone size: few
CDR3 protein: CASSQIDVTDGYTF
CDR3 DNA: TGTGCCAGCAGCCAAATCGACGTGACGGATGGCTACACCTTC

D gene: .
CDR3 length: 14
J gene: TRBJ1-1
V gene: TRBV15
clone size: .
CDR3 protein: CATSRGGRGTEAFF
CDR3 DNA: TGTGCCACCAGCAGGGGGGGCCGGGGCACTGAAGCTTTCTTT

D gene: .
CDR3 length: 13
J gene: TRBJ2-7
V gene: TRBV4-1
clone size: .
CDR3 protein: CASSQDNWGEQYF
CDR3 DNA: TGCGCCAGCAGCCAAGATAACTGGGGCGAGCAGTACTTC

D gene: .
CDR3 length: 14
J gene: TRBJ1-3
V gene: TRBV13
clone size: .
CDR3 protein: CASSLGGQGNTIYF
CDR3 DNA: TGTGCCAGCAGCTTAGGAGGACAGGGAAACACCATATATTTT

D gene: TRBD2
CDR3 length: 14
J gene: TRBJ2-5
V gene: TRBV7-9
clone size: few
CDR3 protein: CASSSTGGVETQYF
CDR3 DNA: TGTGCCAGCAGCTCAACCGGGGGGGTGGAGACCCAGTACTTC

D gene: .
CDR3 length: 13
J gene: TRBJ1-1
V gene: TRBV11-2
clone size: .
CDR3 protein: CASSPRLGSEAFF
CDR3 DNA: TGTGCCAGCAGTCCGCGGTTGGGGTCTGAAGCTTTCTTT

D gene: .
CDR3 length: 16
J gene: TRBJ1-5
V gene: TRBV2
clone size: .
CDR3 protein: CASSEAWGYGSQPQHF
CDR3 DNA: TGTGCCAGCAGTGAAGCGTGGGGATACGGTAGTCAGCCCCAGCATTTT

D gene: .
CDR3 length: 15
J gene: TRBJ1-1
V gene: TRBV3-1/TRBV3-2
clone size: .
CDR3 protein: CASSLNPQLGAEAFF
CDR3 DNA: TGTGCCAGCAGCCTAAACCCCCAGTTGGGGGCCGAAGCTTTCTTT

D gene: TRBD1
CDR3 length: 17
J gene: TRBJ1-4
V gene: TRBV11-2
clone size: .
CDR3 protein: CASSLGRSGGTNEKLFF
CDR3 DNA: TGTGCCAGCAGCTTAGGTCGATCAGGGGGGACTAATGAAAAACTGTTTTTT

D gene: .
CDR3 length: 15
J gene: TRBJ2-2
V gene: TRBV5-1
clone size: few
CDR3 protein: CASSWSGGNTGELFF
CDR3 DNA: TGCGCCAGCAGCTGGAGTGGAGGGAACACCGGGGAGCTGTTTTTT

D gene: TRBD2
CDR3 length: 16
J gene: TRBJ2-2
V gene: TRBV9
clone size: .
CDR3 protein: CASSSRGLEFTGELFF
CDR3 DNA: TGTGCCAGCAGCTCCCGAGGACTAGAGTTCACCGGGGAGCTGTTTTTT

D gene: TRBD1
CDR3 length: 14
J gene: TRBJ2-7
V gene: TRBV6-6
clone size: once
CDR3 protein: CASSPGQGRREQYF
CDR3 DNA: TGTGCCAGCAGCCCCGGACAGGGAAGGCGCGAGCAGTACTTC

D gene: .
CDR3 length: 18
J gene: TRBJ1-3
V gene: TRBV4-1
clone size: .
CDR3 protein: CASSHGLQGPSSGNTIYF
CDR3 DNA: TGCGCCAGCAGCCACGGGCTACAGGGTCCCAGCTCTGGAAACACCATATATTTT

D gene: .
CDR3 length: 13
J gene: TRBJ1-5
V gene: TRBV7-2
clone size: .
CDR3 protein: CASSRRIDQPQHF
CDR3 DNA: TGTGCCAGCAGCCGTCGCATCGATCAGCCCCAGCATTTT

D gene: .
CDR3 length: 15
J gene: TRBJ1-1
V gene: TRBV7-3
clone size: .
CDR3 protein: CASSLIPGFGGGAFF
CDR3 DNA: TGTGCCAGCAGCTTAATCCCGGGTTTCGGGGGGGGAGCTTTCTTT

D gene: TRBD2
CDR3 length: 16
J gene: TRBJ2-1
V gene: TRBV6-4
clone size: few
CDR3 protein: CASSSLLAGAYNEQFF
CDR3 DNA: TGTGCCAGCAGCTCCCTACTAGCGGGAGCCTACAATGAGCAGTTCTTC

D gene: .
CDR3 length: 17
J gene: TRBJ2-6
V gene: TRBV19
clone size: .
CDR3 protein: CASSIGQASSGANVLTF
CDR3 DNA: TGTGCCAGTAGTATCGGGCAGGCCAGCTCTGGGGCCAACGTCCTGACTTTC

D gene: .
CDR3 length: 14
J gene: TRBJ2-5
V gene: TRBV25-1
clone size: .
CDR3 protein: CASSEPGGVETQYF
CDR3 DNA: TGTGCCAGCAGTGAACCTGGTGGGGTTGAGACCCAGTACTTC

D gene: .
CDR3 length: 13
J gene: TRBJ2-1
V gene: TRBV18
clone size: .
CDR3 protein: CASSPQGIKEQFF
CDR3 DNA: TGTGCCAGCTCACCACAGGGGATAAAGGAGCAGTTCTTC

D gene: .
CDR3 length: 14
J gene: TRBJ2-3
V gene: TRBV10-3
clone size: .
CDR3 protein: CAITVRGGTDTQYF
CDR3 DNA: TGTGCCATCACTGTACGGGGCGGCACAGATACGCAGTATTTT